The 22 T cell receptor beta chains presented below share a single source sample, sequenced in a study of CXCR3-negative and CXCR3-positive naive CD8 T cells. The study, taken as a whole, reports: Researchers report that CXCR3-positive naive cells carry more hydrophobic TRB CDR3s than CXCR3-negative naive cells.

No antigens are known for them. All TRB cDNA libraries came from 5' RACE performed with UMI labels. No DNA is given; TCRdb re-called the 5' RACE reads and lists each CDR3 protein once. Here the sample table reports 140,000 to 150,000 distinct CDR3 sequences. The sample comprised naive CXCR3+ CD8+ T cells from blood. The subset denotes: CD45RO-CCR7+CD27+CD95- naive CD8+ T cells expressing CXCR3 (TNR3+). These receptors all stem from a human donor in good health. Some clones in this sample may be carry-over from other donors' samples.

The chain recombines TRBV9 with TRBJ1-1; without DNA, the TCRdb call of TRBD1 cannot be checked. Germline-derived CDR1 and CDR2 are SGDLS and YYNGEE. The CDR3 consists of 15 residues. CDR3: CASSVDRGTNTEAFF. Complete variable domain (other parts from reference TRBV9 and TRBJ1-1): DSGVTQTPKHLITATGQRVTLRCSPRSGDLSVYWYQQSLDQGLQFLIQYYNGEERAKGNILERFSAQQFPDLHSELNLSSLELGDSALYFCASSVDRGTNTEAFFGQGTRLTVV.

The genes are TRBV12-5 and TRBJ2-7. This CDR3 has 15 amino acids. CDR1 and CDR2 from the germline V gene are LGHNT and FRNRAP. The CDR3 loop is CASGLGQDISYEQYF.

J is TRBJ2-1 and V is TRBV7-9; TCRdb calls TRBD2, which cannot be checked without DNA. This CDR3 is 18 amino acids long. CDR1 and CDR2 from the germline V gene are SEHNR and FQNEAQ (reference sequence). The CDR3 spells CASSSGLAGGTSYNEQFF.

J is TRBJ2-7 and V is TRBV20-1; lacking DNA, the TRBD2 call made by TCRdb goes unchecked. Germline loops: CDR1 DFQATT, CDR2 SNEGSKA (reference sequence). The CDR3 has 14 residues. CDR3 protein: CSAINYLAAYEQYF.

The gene calls are TRBV11-2 and TRBJ2-5; no DNA is available, so the TRBD2 call from TCRdb remains unchecked. The V gene's germline CDR1 is SGHAT and CDR2 FQNNGV. The CDR3 covers 15 residues. This chain's CDR3 is CASSSLAGERETQYF.

The rearrangement links TRBV2 to TRBJ2-7; the D gene TCRdb calls, TRBD1, cannot be checked with no DNA. CDR1 is SNHLY, CDR2 FYNNEI, per germline. This CDR3 comprises 14 residues. Here the CDR3 reads CASITGTGFNEQYF.

The chain uses TRBV7-3 and TRBJ1-3; TCRdb indicates TRBD1, and absent DNA this call remains unverified. This CDR3 spans 15 amino acids. The germline CDR1 and CDR2 sequences are SGHTA and FQGTGA. The CDR3 spells CASSFQGAQGNTIYF.

V is TRBV25-1 and J is TRBJ2-7. Germline V gene sequence: CDR1 MGHDK, CDR2 SYGVNS. This CDR3 contains 14 residues. CDR3 protein: CASSEGETRYEQYF.

The gene calls are TRBV4-3 and TRBJ2-7. Germline CDR1 LGHNA, CDR2 YSLEER. The CDR3 has 16 amino acids. CDR3 region: CASSQDSQSTSYEQYF.

The genes are TRBV19 and TRBJ2-2; TCRdb names TRBD1, which stays unverified in the absence of DNA. The CDR3 has 15 amino acids. Germline lookup yields CDR1 LNHDA and CDR2 SQIVND (reference sequence). CDR3: CASSIGTGYTGELFF. Filled out from reference TRBV19 and TRBJ2-2, the complete variable domain reads DGGITQSPKYLFRKEGQNVTLSCEQNLNHDAMYWYRQDPGQGLRLIYYSQIVNDFQKGDIAEGYSVSREKKESFPLTVTSAQKNPTAFYLCASSIGTGYTGELFFGEGSRLTVL.

The chain employs TRBV9 and TRBJ2-5; the TCRdb call, TRBD2, lacks DNA for checking. Germline V gives CDR1 SGDLS, CDR2 YYNGEE. The CDR3 is 18 amino acids. This CDR3 reads CASSPPTSGDFRQETQYF.

This rearrangement joins TRBV4-1 to TRBJ2-5; TCRdb designates TRBD2, a call that cannot be tested without DNA. The germline CDR1 and CDR2 sequences are MGHRA and YSYEKL. The CDR3 contains 14 residues. CDR3 amino acids: CASSPRGFQETQYF.

The J gene is TRBJ2-2, the V gene TRBV11-3. The germline V gene encodes CDR1 SGHNT and CDR2 YENEEA. The CDR3 totals 12 residues. The CDR3 loop is CASKVDAGELFF. Combining the CDR3 with reference TRBV11-3 and TRBJ2-2 gives the whole variable domain EAGVVQSPRYKIIEKKQPVAFWCNPISGHNTLYWYLQNLGQGPELLIRYENEEAVDDSQLPKDRFSAERLKGVDSTLKIQPAELGDSAVYLCASKVDAGELFFGEGSRLTVL.

V usage is TRBV7-3 and J usage is TRBJ2-3; lacking DNA, the TRBD2 call made by TCRdb goes unchecked. The CDR3 is 15 amino acids. Germline assignment: CDR1 SGHTA and CDR2 FQGTGA. CDR3: CASSLLADSTDTQYF.

The CDR3 loop is CSAKEFWVTDTQYF. The chain carries TRBV20-1 and TRBJ2-3. The CDR3 sequence is 14 residues long. Germline V gives CDR1 DFQATT, CDR2 SNEGSKA (reference sequence).

This rearrangement joins TRBV3-1 to TRBJ2-2; TCRdb's assignment of TRBD1 cannot be checked, as there is no DNA. This CDR3 comprises 16 residues. Germline lookup yields CDR1 LGHDT and CDR2 YNNKEL (reference sequence). The CDR3 spells CASSQDIKGHTGELFF. Together with reference TRBV3-1 and TRBJ2-2, the CDR3 gives the full variable domain: DTAVSQTPKYLVTQMGNDKSIKCEQNLGHDTMYWYKQDSKKFLKIMFSYNNKELIINETVPNRFSPKSPDKAHLNLHINSLELGDSAVYFCASSQDIKGHTGELFFGEGSRLTVL.

J is TRBJ2-7 and V is TRBV4-1. The CDR3 has 13 amino acids. Germline values: CDR1 MGHRA, CDR2 YSYEKL. The chain's CDR3 is CASSQEPSYEQYF.

This chain links TRBV6-5 with TRBJ1-1; the TCRdb D gene call, TRBD1, has no DNA to confirm it. Per the germline V gene, CDR1 is MNHEY and CDR2 is SVGAGI. The CDR3 runs to 16 residues. CDR3 amino acids: CASSYKGGPMNTEAFF.

The chain joins TRBV19 to TRBJ2-2; with no DNA, the TCRdb D assignment of TRBD1 cannot be verified. Per the germline V gene, CDR1 is LNHDA and CDR2 is SQIVND (reference sequence). The CDR3 consists of 15 residues. The chain's CDR3 is CASSIAGAYTGELFF.

The chain employs TRBV29-1 and TRBJ2-3; TCRdb lists TRBD1, though no DNA is available to test this call. This CDR3 comprises 16 residues. Germline V lookup: CDR1 SQVTM, CDR2 ANQGSEA. The chain's CDR3 is CSVEGGAGPSTDTQYF.

The gene calls are TRBV30 and TRBJ1-1. The germline V gene has CDR1 GTSNPN and CDR2 SVGIG (reference sequence). The CDR3 covers 12 residues. Here the CDR3 reads CAWSGLLAEAFF.

The rearrangement uses TRBV29-1 and TRBJ2-5; TCRdb names TRBD1, which stays unverified in the absence of DNA. The CDR3 totals 14 residues. Germline values: CDR1 SQVTM, CDR2 ANQGSEA. The chain's CDR3 is CSVEADRDPETQYF.